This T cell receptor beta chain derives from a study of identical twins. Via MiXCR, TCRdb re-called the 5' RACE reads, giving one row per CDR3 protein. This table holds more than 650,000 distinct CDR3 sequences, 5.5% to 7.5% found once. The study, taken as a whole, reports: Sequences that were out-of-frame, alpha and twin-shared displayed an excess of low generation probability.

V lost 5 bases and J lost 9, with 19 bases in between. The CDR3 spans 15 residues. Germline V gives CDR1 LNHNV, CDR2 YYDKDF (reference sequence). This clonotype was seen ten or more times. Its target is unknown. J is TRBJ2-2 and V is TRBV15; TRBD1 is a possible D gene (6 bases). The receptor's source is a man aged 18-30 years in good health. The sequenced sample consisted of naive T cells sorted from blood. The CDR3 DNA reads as TGTGCCACCAGCCTAGACAGGAAGGGACCGAGGGAGCTGTTTTTT. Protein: CATSLDRKGPRELFF.